Detailed here is one T cell receptor beta chain. Trimming shortened V by 1 base and J by 6 bases, and 17 bases separated the two germline ends. This CDR3 spans 16 amino acids. In germline, CDR1 is SGHRS, CDR2 YFSETQ. Assembly of TCR beta libraries relied on iRepertoire HTBI primers together with Arm-PCR of CDR3 regions. One entry per CDR3 protein results from TCRdb running MiXCR on the multiplex PCR reads. Of 500,000 or so distinct CDR3 sequences listed, 14% are singletons. These data are taken from a study of regulatory T cells in long-lasting Graves disease. Whole-study context: Newly diagnosed Graves' patients took antithyroid drugs under 3 months.

This sample's time point: newly diagnosed GD, antithyroid drugs for less than 3 months. Scientists built the TCR library using RNA that was extracted from PBMCs. From an endocrinology department in Xi'an, China, came the patients. The data were also submitted as part of a second study, on T cells in Graves' hyperthyroidism and ophthalmopathy. This second study notes: First-round RT-PCR of the TCR CDR3 relied on the HTBI primer set. Among clonotypes expanded in thyroid above 0.001, most were also found in blood.

V usage is TRBV5-1 and J usage is TRBJ2-4, with a weak D call TRBD2 (6 bases). Sequenced here: peripheral blood mononuclear cells (PBMCs), sampled at new diagnosis, from a patient treated with antithyroid drugs. This TCR derives from a woman between 50 and 59 years old with Graves disease. The CDR3 nucleotides read TGCGCCAGCAGCTTGCGCTTTGGCGGGGAACGAAACATTCAGTACTTC. Its protein is CASSLRFGGERNIQYF.